These 29 T cell receptor beta chains were sequenced from one sample in a study of T cells in Graves' hyperthyroidism and ophthalmopathy. TCR beta CDR3 regions were amplified from RNA transcripts. Carried out on the TCR CDR3, a first-round RT-PCR used the HTBI primer set. MiXCR, run by TCRdb on the multiplex PCR reads, gives a single entry per CDR3 protein. The repertoire holds more than 300,000 distinct CDR3 sequences, with about a sixth as singletons. Sequencing input: blood. The receptors were gathered from a woman aged 25-40 years with Graves' hyperthyroidism that later progressed to Graves' ophthalmopathy.

The V and J genes are TRBV7-3 and TRBJ2-1; maybe TRBD2 (6 bases). The CDR3 has 14 amino acids. Looked up from germline, CDR1 is SGHTA and CDR2 is FQGTGA. The V end was cut by 7 bases, the J end by 2 bases, with 12 bases between. The CDR3 sequence: CASTEPGAYNEQFF. Here the CDR3 DNA reads TGTGCCAGCACCGAACCGGGGGCCTACAATGAGCAGTTCTTC.

Ten or more counts support this clonotype. The CDR3 is CSAGAGANTEAFF. The CDR3 DNA is TGCAGTGCCGGAGCAGGGGCGAACACTGAAGCTTTCTTT. The chain has TRBV20-1 and TRBJ1-1, with D possibly TRBD1 on 6 matching bases. CDR1 is DFQATT and CDR2 is SNEGSKA in the germline V gene (reference sequence). This CDR3 region has 13 residues. V was pared by 6 bases and J by 1 base, with 12 bases between.

This clonotype occurred many times. The chain is built from TRBV7-9 and TRBJ1-2, with a weak D call TRBD1 (5 bases). Trimming took off 5 bases at V and 1 base at J, with 17 bases between the two ends. The CDR3 is 16 residues long. Germline V gives CDR1 SEHNR, CDR2 FQNEAQ (reference sequence). The CDR3 coding sequence is TGTGCCAGCAGCCCTCTTCCTGGACACTATAACTATGGCTACACCTTC. Amino acid sequence: CASSPLPGHYNYGYTF.

This sequence joins TRBV10-3 and TRBJ2-1, with TRBD2 as a possible D gene (6 bases). The CDR3 consists of 16 residues. The V gene's germline CDR1 is ENHRY and CDR2 SYGVKD. V was pared by 3 bases and J by 1 base, with 13 bases between. CDR3 DNA sequence: TGTGCCATCAGTGACTCCCGGCGGGGTTCCTACAATGAGCAGTTCTTC. It yields the protein CAISDSRRGSYNEQFF.

This clonotype was seen many times. The chain couples TRBV7-8 to TRBJ2-3; perhaps TRBD2 as D (6 bases). Germline assignment: CDR1 SGHVS and CDR2 FQNEAQ. The CDR3 is 13 amino acids. Trimming removed 5 bases at V and 10 bases at J, with 16 bases between. In nucleotides, the CDR3 is TGTGCCAGCAGCGCCAGATACGGGGGTGCGCAGTATTTT. Amino acid sequence: CASSARYGGAQYF.

This clonotype was detected only a few times. V is TRBV19 and J is TRBJ2-1; no clear D gene. The CDR3 consists of 17 residues. Germline-derived CDR1 and CDR2 are LNHDA and SQIVND (reference sequence). V lost 5 bases to trimming and J lost 3 bases, with 20 bases between them. CDR3 protein: CASSPPRGEPYYNEQFF. The CDR3 region has the DNA TGTGCCAGTAGTCCTCCTCGCGGAGAGCCTTACTACAATGAGCAGTTCTTC.

This clonotype was seen more than once but under ten times. V is TRBV7-9 and J is TRBJ2-5, with 10 nucleotides matching TRBD1. The CDR3 is 14 amino acids. Unmatched junction bases numbered 5, after V lost 5 bases and J lost 5 bases. In germline, CDR1 is SEHNR, CDR2 FQNEAQ (reference sequence). Written as DNA, the CDR3 is TGTGCCAGCAGCACAAGGACAGGGGGGGAGACCCAGTACTTC. This gives the protein CASSTRTGGETQYF.

The chain links TRBV4-1 to TRBJ1-2; TRBD1 matches at 9 bases. The CDR3 spans 16 residues. In germline, CDR1 is MGHRA, CDR2 YSYEKL. V dropped 2 bases and J dropped 4; count of bases not matched to a gene: 8. CDR3 region: CASSQRGGQGVYGYTF. The CDR3 region has the DNA TGCGCCAGCAGCCAACGCGGGGGACAGGGCGTCTATGGCTACACCTTC.

Only one count was recorded for this clonotype. The chain uses TRBV5-1 and TRBJ1-6; no definite D call. There are 15 residues in the CDR3. Trimming removed 0 bases from V and 5 bases from J, with 9 bases in between. Germline values: CDR1 SGHRS, CDR2 YFSETQ. The CDR3 DNA is TGCGCCAGCAGCTTGGATTGGGCAGATAATTCACCCCTCCACTTT. Translation: CASSLDWADNSPLHF.

This clonotype came up a few times. J is TRBJ1-2 and V is TRBV9; 9 bases agree with TRBD1. The V and J ends lost 6 bases and 1 base, in that order; junction bases with no gene match: 4. In germline, CDR1 is SGDLS, CDR2 YYNGEE. This CDR3 region has 14 residues. The CDR3 protein is CASKQGAFNYGYTF. The CDR3 DNA reads TGTGCCAGCAAACAGGGGGCCTTTAACTATGGCTACACCTTC.

This chain connects TRBV15 to TRBJ1-1; D not certain. CDR3 length: 12 amino acids. Trimming removed 5 bases at V and 4 bases at J, with 8 bases between. Germline V gives CDR1 LNHNV, CDR2 YYDKDF (reference sequence). The CDR3: CATSLRTTEAFF. The CDR3 DNA follows: TGTGCCACCAGCCTTCGGACCACTGAAGCTTTCTTT.

This clonotype showed up many times. The rearrangement uses TRBV5-1 and TRBJ1-1, with D unclear. The CDR3 spans 14 residues. Germline CDR1 SGHRS, CDR2 YFSETQ. Trimming stripped 0 bases from V and 2 bases from J, with 8 bases between. The CDR3 region is CASSLGALNTEAFF. The CDR3 DNA reads as TGCGCCAGCAGCTTGGGAGCGCTAAACACTGAAGCTTTCTTT.

The sample holds a few counts of this clonotype. The chain combines TRBV5-4 with TRBJ2-2, with 7 positions matching TRBD1. Trimming cost V 0 bases and J 3 bases; bases outside gene matches: 14. Germline values: CDR1 SGHNT, CDR2 YYREEE (reference sequence). The CDR3 runs to 19 residues. As DNA, the CDR3 is TGTGCCAGCAGCTTGGACAGGGGCCTCTCGCGGCTATACACCGGGGAGCTGTTTTTT. Translated, it gives CASSLDRGLSRLYTGELFF.

The chain uses TRBV20-1 and TRBJ2-7; unclear D gene. From germline, CDR1 is DFQATT and CDR2 SNEGSKA (reference sequence). V lost 3 bases, J lost 1 base, and 7 bases lay in between. CDR3 size: 12 residues. DNA of the CDR3: TGCAGTGCTAGCGTGCCGTCCTACGAGCAGTACTTC. Protein sequence: CSASVPSYEQYF.

The chain joins TRBV2 to TRBJ1-5; 7 bases map to TRBD1. The junction had 8 bases not matched to a gene; V was cut back by 4 bases and J by 5 bases. The germline V gene has CDR1 SNHLY and CDR2 FYNNEI. The CDR3 is made up of 15 amino acids. The chain's CDR3 is CASSADREGDQPQHF. CDR3 bases: TGTGCCAGCAGTGCTGACAGGGAAGGAGATCAGCCCCAGCATTTT.

The table lists this clonotype with many counts. The rearrangement links TRBV9 to TRBJ2-5, with no clear D. Germline V gene lookup returns CDR1 SGDLS and CDR2 YYNGEE. The CDR3 length is 17 residues. V lost 2 bases and J lost 1, with 18 bases in between. Here the CDR3 reads CASSVRYRRLGQETQYF. The CDR3 DNA sequence: TGTGCCAGCAGCGTGCGTTATCGGCGCCTTGGCCAAGAGACCCAGTACTTC.

In its sample, this clonotype was seen many times. This chain connects TRBV28 to TRBJ1-2; a possible D gene is TRBD1 (5 bases). The CDR3 has 17 amino acids. Germline values: CDR1 MDHEN, CDR2 SYDVKM. The V end was cut by 2 bases, the J end by 1 base, with 17 bases between. The CDR3 spells CASSLEGLNPFNYGYTF. The CDR3 coding sequence is TGTGCCAGCAGTTTAGAGGGACTGAACCCATTTAACTATGGCTACACCTTC.

At least ten counts were recorded for this clonotype. The V gene is TRBV5-5, the J gene TRBJ1-2; D might be TRBD1 (5 bases). The V end was cut by 0 bases, the J end by 4 bases, with 13 bases between. The CDR3 runs to 15 residues. Germline V gives CDR1 SGHKS, CDR2 YYEKEE (reference sequence). The CDR3 protein is CASSLEQEYFYGYTF. CDR3 in DNA: TGTGCCAGCAGCTTGGAACAGGAATACTTCTATGGCTACACCTTC. Filled out from reference TRBV5-5 and TRBJ1-2, the complete variable domain reads DAGVTQSPTHLIKTRGQQVTLRCSPISGHKSVSWYQQVLGQGPQFIFQYYEKEERGRGNFPDRFSARQFPNYSSELNVNALLLGDSALYLCASSLEQEYFYGYTFGSGTRLTVV.

This clonotype was recorded a few times. The rearrangement links TRBV20-1 to TRBJ1-2; D ambiguous. CDR1 DFQATT and CDR2 SNEGSKA come from the germline V gene (reference sequence). Trimming removed 3 bases from V and 1 base from J, with 6 bases in between. The CDR3 covers 12 residues. CDR3 DNA sequence: TGCAGTGCTAGGACAAATAACTATGGCTACACCTTC. Amino acids: CSARTNNYGYTF.

Ten or more counts support this clonotype. J is TRBJ1-2 and V is TRBV27, with no clear D. The germline gives CDR1 MNHEY, CDR2 SMNVEV (reference sequence). The CDR3 runs 14 residues. Trimming took 3 bases from V and 5 from J, leaving 13 bases between them. CDR3 nucleotides: TGTGCCAGCAGTTTCTCCGGACCTCAATATGGCTACACCTTC. Translating gives CASSFSGPQYGYTF.

This clonotype was detected many times. The chain recombines TRBV12-3 or TRBV12-4 with TRBJ2-7, with 7 bases identical to TRBD1. V trimming: 5 bases; J trimming: 4 bases; junction bases outside the gene matches: 2. The CDR3 spans 12 residues. The CDR3 reads CASSQQGYEQYF. In DNA form, the CDR3 reads TGTGCCAGCAGTCAACAGGGGTACGAGCAGTACTTC.

This clonotype was observed a handful of times. The V call is TRBV20-1, the J call TRBJ2-1; tentatively, D is TRBD2 (5 bases). Per germline, CDR1 DFQATT and CDR2 SNEGSKA (reference sequence). V lost 3 bases and J 8 bases, leaving 11 bases between the germline ends. The CDR3 contains 12 residues. CDR3 DNA: TGCAGTGCTAGTAGAGGGTTGGATGAGCAGTTCTTC. As protein: CSASRGLDEQFF.

This clonotype showed up many times. V is TRBV15 and J is TRBJ2-5, with unresolved D. Germline lookup yields CDR1 LNHNV and CDR2 YYDKDF (reference sequence). The CDR3 totals 14 residues. V was cut by 0 bases and J by 3 bases, with 8 bases left in between. CDR3 DNA sequence: TGTGCCACCAGCAGAGATCTGCACAAAGAGACCCAGTACTTC. Its protein is CATSRDLHKETQYF.

This clonotype came up a few times. The CDR3 loop reads CSARDGTGLAFNSGNTIYF. In DNA form, the CDR3 reads TGCAGTGCTAGAGATGGGACAGGACTCGCCTTTAACTCTGGAAACACCATATATTTT. The chain is built from TRBV20-1 and TRBJ1-3; 8 bases match TRBD1. From germline, CDR1 is DFQATT and CDR2 SNEGSKA (reference sequence). J was trimmed by 0 bases and V by 0 bases; bases with no gene match: 13. The CDR3 sequence is 19 residues long.

In its sample, this clonotype was seen a few times. The chain has TRBV6-4 and TRBJ1-1, with unresolved D. V lost 2 bases to trimming and J lost 5 bases, with 9 bases between them. Germline V gene sequence: CDR1 MRHNA, CDR2 SNTAGT. The CDR3 covers 13 residues. This CDR3 reads CASSDRTGTEAFF. The DNA for the CDR3 is TGTGCCAGCAGTGACCGGACCGGGACTGAAGCTTTCTTT.

The chain recombines TRBV12-3 or TRBV12-4 with TRBJ2-2; D perhaps matches TRBD1 (6 bases). The V end was cut by 7 bases, the J end by 2 bases, with 17 bases between. The CDR3 has 16 residues. The CDR3 region has the DNA TGTGCCAGCAATTCCAAAGGGGGTTTCAACACCGGGGAGCTGTTTTTT. It translates to CASNSKGGFNTGELFF.

This clonotype was counted at least ten times. The CDR3 DNA reads TGCGCCAGCAGCTTGCCCGGGTCGGGCACTGAAGCTTTCTTT. Translated, it gives CASSLPGSGTEAFF. V is TRBV5-1 and J is TRBJ1-1; no reliable D call. Germline V gene sequence: CDR1 SGHRS, CDR2 YFSETQ. Trimming took 1 base from V and 4 from J, leaving 11 bases between them. The CDR3 length is 14 residues.

This clonotype was seen ten or more times. This chain links TRBV29-1 with TRBJ2-6; TRBD1 aligns across 8 bases. CDR3 length: 18 amino acids. In germline, CDR1 is SQVTM, CDR2 ANQGSEA. V lost 0 bases to trimming and J lost 2 bases; unmatched junction nucleotides: 9. CDR3 sequence: CSVEDQDRVLTGANVLTF. The CDR3 nucleotides are TGCAGCGTTGAAGACCAGGACAGGGTTCTTACTGGGGCCAACGTCCTGACTTTC.

This clonotype was counted only a few times. This chain uses TRBV4-1 with TRBJ2-3, with D possibly being TRBD1 or TRBD2 (6 bases each). The CDR3 consists of 15 residues. V was cut by 2 bases and J by 5 bases, with 14 bases left in between. Germline loops: CDR1 MGHRA, CDR2 YSYEKL. CDR3 protein: CASSQLGGRLDTQYF. The CDR3 DNA reads as TGCGCCAGCAGCCAACTGGGGGGCCGCTTAGATACGCAGTATTTT.